Each of the 22 T cell receptor beta chains below was sequenced from the same sample in a study of blood T cells in healthy people across ages. Through a sample-barcoded 5' primer and a J-beta primer mix, a second PCR was run for roughly 6 to 12 cycles. One entry per CDR3 protein, called by TCRdb with MiXCR from the 5' RACE reads. The sample has hundreds of thousands of distinct CDR3 sequences; 62% are singletons. The sequencing input was blood. The receptor set was obtained from a man aged 25-40 years in good health.

This clonotype has just a few counts. V is TRBV6-5 and J is TRBJ2-4; 9 bases are shared with TRBD1. The V and J ends lost 5 bases and 1 base, in that order; junction bases with no gene match: 6. The V gene's germline CDR1 is MNHEY and CDR2 SVGAGI. The CDR3 spans 16 residues. The CDR3 sequence: CASSRGQGIAKNIQYF. CDR3 nucleotide sequence: TGTGCCAGCAGTCGCGGACAGGGGATTGCCAAAAACATTCAGTACTTC.

The CDR3 nucleotides read TGCGCCAGCATGGCGGGGGGCAGCACAGATACGCAGTATTTT. It translates to CASMAGGSTDTQYF. The V and J genes are TRBV10-2 and TRBJ2-3, with 8 positions matching TRBD2. Trimming at V came to 7 bases and at J to 0 bases, leaving 3 bases not matched to a gene. From germline, CDR1 is WSHSY and CDR2 SAAADI. The CDR3 has 14 amino acids.

The chain couples TRBV5-5 to TRBJ1-2; D gene unclear. The CDR3 is 15 amino acids. Germline-derived CDR1 and CDR2 are SGHKS and YYEKEE (reference sequence). The V gene lost 4 bases and the J gene lost 2 bases, with 15 bases spanning the gap. For the CDR3, the DNA is TGTGCCAGCAGCCCCCCACCCGGGAGCAACTATGGCTACACCTTC. Protein sequence: CASSPPPGSNYGYTF.

The chain joins TRBV7-2 to TRBJ2-5; D unresolved. Trimming stripped 5 bases from V and 2 bases from J, with 15 bases between. The CDR3 runs 15 residues. Germline V gene sequence: CDR1 SGHTA, CDR2 FQGNSA. The CDR3 region is CASSPLERVQETQYF. As DNA, the CDR3 is TGTGCCAGCAGCCCCCTGGAACGGGTACAAGAGACCCAGTACTTC.

A remark on this clonotype: At one of its ends the junction is not consistent with the germline gene, which may arise from a read error. V and J are TRBV12-3 or TRBV12-4 and TRBJ2-2, with 9 bases aligning to TRBD1. This CDR3 has 15 amino acids. CDR3 in amino acids: CTSRTGQGGTGELFF. The CDR3 DNA follows: TGTACCAGCAGAACGGGACAGGGAGGAACCGGGGAGCTGTTTTTT.

There are a few counts of this clonotype. The rearrangement uses TRBV6-2 or TRBV6-3 and TRBJ2-7; D is ambiguous. V was pared by 8 bases and J by 4 bases, with 15 bases between. Per the germline V gene, CDR1 is MNHEY and CDR2 is SVGEGT. The CDR3 is 13 residues long. CDR3 region: CASGTYTSYEQYF. For the CDR3, the DNA is TGTGCCAGCGGCACCTATACCTCTTACGAGCAGTACTTC.

The chain carries TRBV28 and TRBJ2-7; D may be TRBD2 (6 bases). The length of the CDR3 is 15 residues. From germline, CDR1 is MDHEN and CDR2 SYDVKM. V was shortened by 5 bases and J by 5 bases, with 19 bases between the two germline ends. CDR3 nucleotides: TGTGCCAGCAGTAAGGACCGGGAGCCCCAGAACGAGCAGTACTTC. Residues: CASSKDREPQNEQYF.

In this sample, this clonotype turned up a few times. The genes are TRBV28 and TRBJ2-7; 8 positions match TRBD1. Germline-derived CDR1 and CDR2 are MDHEN and SYDVKM. The CDR3 is 16 amino acids. V gave up 5 bases and J gave up 0 bases; unmatched junction bases: 9. As DNA, the CDR3 is TGTGCCAGCAGTGGGTTTGTAGGGACAGGCTCCTACGAGCAGTACTTC. Encoded protein: CASSGFVGTGSYEQYF.

V and J are TRBV7-6 and TRBJ2-4, with D perhaps TRBD2 (6 bases). TRBJ2-7 explains the end of the DNA better; the J call may be wrong. This CDR3 has 14 residues. Germline V gene data show CDR1 as SGHVS and CDR2 as FNYEAQ. The CDR3 loop reads CASSSTGSWYEQYF. The CDR3 coding sequence is TGTGCCAGCAGCTCCACCGGGAGTTGGTACGAGCAGTACTTC.

The CDR3 reads CATAAGGTSTQYF. CDR3 bases: TGTGCCACCGCGGCGGGGGGTACGTCTACGCAGTATTTT. The V call is TRBV24-1, the J call TRBJ2-3, with 8 bases matching TRBD2. V lost 9 bases to trimming and J lost 8 bases; unmatched junction nucleotides: 9. Germline V gene data show CDR1 as KGHDR and CDR2 as SFDVKD. The length of the CDR3 is 13 residues.

The rearrangement joins TRBV29-1 to TRBJ2-5, with D perhaps TRBD1 (6 bases). This CDR3 region has 12 residues. V was cut by 7 bases and J by 4 bases, with 13 bases left in between. Germline CDR1 is SQVTM and CDR2 is ANQGSEA. CDR3 in DNA: TGCAGCGCCGAGTGGGGGCTAGAGACCCAGTACTTC. It is translated as CSAEWGLETQYF.

This rearrangement joins TRBV5-1 to TRBJ2-1; 9 bases agree with TRBD1. This CDR3 has 15 amino acids. With V trimmed by 4 bases and J by 7 bases, 9 bases remained unmatched. The germline V gene has CDR1 SGHRS and CDR2 YFSETQ. CDR3 sequence reads: CASSEQRTGVNEQFF. The CDR3 region has the DNA TGCGCCAGCAGCGAGCAAAGGACAGGGGTTAATGAGCAGTTCTTC.

The V call is TRBV5-4, the J call TRBJ2-1; 11 bases match TRBD2. The CDR3 has 18 residues. After removal of 3 bases from V and 0 bases from J, the junction contained 8 bases not matched to a gene. CDR1 SGHNT and CDR2 YYREEE come from the germline V gene (reference sequence). CDR3: CASSSGASGRSSYNEQFF. For the CDR3, the DNA is TGTGCCAGCAGCTCGGGGGCTAGCGGGAGGAGCTCCTACAATGAGCAGTTCTTC.

V is TRBV2 and J is TRBJ1-2, with TRBD1 matching over 10 bases. Germline CDR1 and CDR2: SNHLY and FYNNEI. The CDR3 runs 16 residues. V was clipped by 4 bases and J by 2 bases; unmatched bases: 7. CDR3 in amino acids: CASSGRQGAGNYGYTF. For the CDR3, the DNA is TGTGCCAGCAGTGGCAGACAGGGGGCGGGGAACTATGGCTACACCTTC.

The chain is built from TRBV10-3 and TRBJ2-7; unclear D gene. The J call may be mistaken, given a closer DNA end match to TRBJ2-5. This CDR3 region has 13 residues. The V gene's germline CDR1 is ENHRY and CDR2 SYGVKD. The CDR3 sequence is CAISEGQKETQYF. In DNA, the CDR3 is TGTGCCATCAGTGAGGGGCAGAAAGAGACCCAGTACTTC.

The J gene is TRBJ2-4, the V gene TRBV20-1; a weak D match, TRBD2 (6 bases). With the DNA end fitting TRBJ2-7 better, the J assignment may be wrong. Germline V gene sequence: CDR1 DFQATT, CDR2 SNEGSKA (reference sequence). This CDR3 is built from 13 residues. The CDR3 nucleotides read TGCAGTGCCCAGGAGGCGGGACCCTACGAGCAGTACTTC. It codes for CSAQEAGPYEQYF.

V and J are TRBV5-1 and TRBJ2-7, with D possibly TRBD2 on 6 matching bases. The J call may be mistaken, given a closer DNA end match to TRBJ2-5. This CDR3 is 13 amino acids long. Germline V lookup: CDR1 SGHRS, CDR2 YFSETQ. CDR3 residues: CASSPEGPETQYF. The CDR3 coding sequence is TGCGCCAGCAGCCCGGAGGGCCCCGAGACCCAGTACTTC.

On this clonotype: A much larger clone lies a single base off, so this may be a read error. The rearrangement joins TRBV7-9 to TRBJ2-7; D ambiguous. V lost 2 bases and J lost 7, with 12 bases in between. Germline loops: CDR1 SEHNR, CDR2 FQNEAQ (reference sequence). CDR3 length equals 13 residues. This chain's CDR3 is CASSLSVYNEQYF. The CDR3 DNA reads as TGTGCCAGCAGCTTATCCGTTTACAATGAGCAGTACTTC. Full variable domain (remainder filled in from reference TRBV7-9 and TRBJ2-7): DTGVSQNPRHKITKRGQNVTFRCDPISEHNRLYWYRQTLGQGPEFLTYFQNEAQLEKSRLLSDRFSAERPKGSFSTLEIQRTEQGDSAMYLCASSLSVYNEQYFGPGTRLTVT.

The chain employs TRBV9 and TRBJ1-2; no firm D call. Germline CDR1 SGDLS, CDR2 YYNGEE. Trimming took 3 bases from V and 8 from J, leaving 14 bases between them. This CDR3 is 13 amino acids long. CDR3: CASSAPPGWGYTF. DNA for the CDR3: TGTGCCAGCAGCGCGCCCCCTGGGTGGGGCTACACCTTC.

The chain uses TRBV4-2 and TRBJ1-6; D may be TRBD1 (6 bases). Germline V gene data show CDR1 as LGHNA and CDR2 as YNFKEQ. The ends were cut back, 5 bases at V and 6 bases at J, with 14 bases in the middle. The CDR3 spans 15 residues. CDR3 sequence reads: CASSAQGGTNSPLHF. CDR3 sequence (DNA): TGTGCCAGCAGCGCACAGGGCGGTACTAATTCACCCCTCCACTTT.

The J gene is TRBJ1-4, the V gene TRBV2; TRBD1 matches 8 bases. J gave up 11 bases and V 6 bases, and 2 bases lay outside the gene matches. Germline V gene data show CDR1 as SNHLY and CDR2 as FYNNEI. The length of the CDR3 is 11 residues. For the CDR3, the DNA is TGTGCCAGCAGCCGGACAGGGAAACTGTTTTTT. Amino acid sequence: CASSRTGKLFF.

The V and J genes are TRBV2 and TRBJ2-3, with D possibly TRBD1 on 6 matching bases. The CDR3 loop spans 13 amino acids. CDR1 and CDR2 (germline): SNHLY, FYNNEI. V was trimmed by 3 bases and J by 6 bases, leaving 10 bases between them. The CDR3 nucleotides are TGTGCCAGCAGTGACAGGGGAGTGGATACGCAGTATTTT. Protein sequence: CASSDRGVDTQYF.